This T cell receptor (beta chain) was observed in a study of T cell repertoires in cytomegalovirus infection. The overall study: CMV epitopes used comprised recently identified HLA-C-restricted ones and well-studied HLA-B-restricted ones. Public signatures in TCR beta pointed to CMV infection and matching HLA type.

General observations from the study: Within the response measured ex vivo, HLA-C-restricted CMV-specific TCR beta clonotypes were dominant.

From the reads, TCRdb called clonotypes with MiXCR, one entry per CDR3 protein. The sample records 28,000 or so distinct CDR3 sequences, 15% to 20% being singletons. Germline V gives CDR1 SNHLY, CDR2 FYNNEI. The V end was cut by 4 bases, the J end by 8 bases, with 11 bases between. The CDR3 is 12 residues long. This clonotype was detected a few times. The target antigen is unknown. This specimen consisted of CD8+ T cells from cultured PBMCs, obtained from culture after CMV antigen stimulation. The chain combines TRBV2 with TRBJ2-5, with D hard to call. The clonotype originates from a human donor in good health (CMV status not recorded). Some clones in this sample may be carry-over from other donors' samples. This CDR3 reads CASSAGAATQYF. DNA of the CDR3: TGTGCCAGCAGTGCTGGTGCCGCAACCCAGTACTTC.